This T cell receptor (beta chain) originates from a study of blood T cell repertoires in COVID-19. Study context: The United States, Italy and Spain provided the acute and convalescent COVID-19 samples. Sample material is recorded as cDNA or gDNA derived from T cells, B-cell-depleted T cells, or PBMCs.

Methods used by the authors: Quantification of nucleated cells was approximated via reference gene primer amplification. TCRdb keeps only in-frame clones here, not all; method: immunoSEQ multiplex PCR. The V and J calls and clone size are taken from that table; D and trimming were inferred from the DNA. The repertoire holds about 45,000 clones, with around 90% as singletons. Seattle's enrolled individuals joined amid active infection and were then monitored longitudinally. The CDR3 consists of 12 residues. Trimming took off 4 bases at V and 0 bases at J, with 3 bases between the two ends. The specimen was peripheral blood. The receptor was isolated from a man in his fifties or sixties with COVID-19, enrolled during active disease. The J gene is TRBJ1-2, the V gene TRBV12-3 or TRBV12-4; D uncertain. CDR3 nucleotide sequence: TGTGCCAGCAGTTATACTAACTATGGCTACACCTTC. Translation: CASSYTNYGYTF.